The TCR beta chain under discussion was sequenced for a study of CD8 T cells in Susac syndrome (dated by TCRdb to the late 2010s). In the study overall: Repertoire sequencing was used to test whether CD8+ T cell activation and differentiation in Susac syndrome was antigen driven.

CDR3 length: 14 amino acids, cysteine to phenylalanine. Solely the CDR3 DNA is kept, with 42 bases framed from the first base. For CDR1 and CDR2, the germline V gene (reference sequence) lists DFQATT and SNEGSKA. V drops 2 bases and J drops 2 bases, leaving 10 bases in between. RNA was extracted using the RNeasy kit, and about 0.45 to 1 ug of the RNA was reverse transcribed with random hexamers. The immunoSEQ multiplex PCR assay, covering 54 Vbeta and 13 Jbeta segments, was used to amplify TCR beta CDR3 regions. To correct PCR amplification bias, a synthetic template baseline was used for both primer optimization and computational correction. The authors' pipeline ran thus. Reads were annotated to V, D and J genes according to IMGT and were analyzed with immunoSEQ Analyzer, with only productive sequences retained. Clonality was computed as one minus Shannon entropy normalized by log2 of the number of productive unique sequences. For each patient and control, public and private clones were evaluated within the 100 most prevalent clones. A clone was defined as Susac-specific if it was absent from the healthy and MS cohorts, from approximately 980 published viral clones and from other ImmuneACCESS disease sequences. TCRdb reprocessed the public reads (quality trimming at Q25 with fastp, clone calling with MiXCR) and kept in-frame beta chains. All rows with the same CDR3 protein become a single entry with the most common DNA and genes. The V and J calls, along with clone size, are taken from TCRdb and not from the paper's own processing. Present in this sample are about 200,000 distinct CDR3 sequences, over 85% of which were seen just once. The ten most abundant clones make up around 0.1% of the sample.

Overall study outcomes, separate from this receptor: The number of individuals in the TCR sequencing and HLA analysis was acknowledged as relatively small.

Only one count was recorded for this clonotype. Its antigen remains undetermined. The record has no base qualities; no much larger clone is one base away. Evidence from a single read is weak. High-throughput TCR beta sequencing profiled peripheral blood CD8+ and CD4+ T cells from healthy donors, Susac syndrome patients and multiple sclerosis patients. Healthy donors were age- and sex-matched controls. Bulk CD8+ and CD4+ T cells were purified magnetically by negative isolation, whereas CD8+ TEMRA cells were enriched by FACS. Blood was drawn into EDTA tubes, processed within 24 hours, and PBMCs were isolated by density gradient centrifugation. PBMCs intended for TCR sequencing were cryopreserved in liquid nitrogen and thawed later in a water bath at 37 degrees C. A purity of at least 90% was achieved for sorted or isolated CD4+, CD8+ and CD8+ TEMRA cells.

Sequencing was performed on CD4+ T cells from PBMCs. The sequence came from a human donor in good health. The chain is assembled from TRBV20-1 and TRBJ2-1; the D gene remains uncertain. The nucleotide sequence reads TGCAGTGCTAGACCCCTGATGGCCTACAATGAGCAGTTCTTC. Its product reads: CSARPLMAYNEQFF.